The subject of this entry is one T cell receptor (beta chain). Its antigen is not identified. The V and J ends lost 0 bases and 8 bases respectively, with 7 bases between them. Germline V gene lookup returns CDR1 SGHAT and CDR2 FQNNGV. The CDR3 has 12 amino acids. The data were taken from a study of T cell responses to AZD1222 COVID-19 vaccine. For the study at large: Pooled samples include second doses given at about 4 or 12 weeks. Study results and caveats: Baseline antibody screening turned up just a handful of seropositive AZD1222 recipients.

The protocol was immunoSEQ multiplex PCR, while the TCRdb copy is restricted to in-frame clones and leaves out a portion. The sample yields 130,000 to 150,000 clones, approximately 88% seen once. V and J are TRBV11-2 and TRBJ1-1; D may be TRBD1 (5 bases). The sequencing used peripheral blood, collected on day 0 of AZD1222 vaccination. This sequence was found in an adult in good health. In DNA form, the CDR3 reads TGTGCCAGCAGCTTAGATCGGGGGGAAGCTTTCTTT. Amino acids: CASSLDRGEAFF.